This T cell receptor beta chain was documented in a study of T cells in Graves' hyperthyroidism and ophthalmopathy. Looking at the study overall: Sampling of peripheral blood happened at initial diagnosis, prior to any treatment. Study-wide results and limits: Most expanded thyroid clonotypes above 0.001 recurred in blood.

RNA transcripts served as the template for amplifying TCR beta CDR3 regions. The HTBI primer set was used in a first-round RT-PCR of the TCR CDR3. TCRdb re-derived calls from the multiplex PCR reads in MiXCR, one entry per CDR3 protein. Here the sample spans around 350,000 distinct CDR3 sequences, over 12% being singletons. The PBMCs had their origin in more than 9.5 ml of fresh peripheral blood. This clonotype has a count of ten or more. As yet, its antigen is unknown. The CDR3 is 14 residues long. Germline assignment: CDR1 MNHNS and CDR2 SASEGT. The V end was cut by 4 bases, the J end by 6 bases, with 12 bases between.

The specimen sequenced was blood. The chain has TRBV6-1 and TRBJ2-2; D gene unclear. This clonotype originated in a woman aged 55-75 years with Graves' ophthalmopathy. The CDR3 DNA follows: TGTGCCAGCAGTGGAGATACCCTGGCCGGGGAGCTGTTTTTT. It yields the protein CASSGDTLAGELFF.